One sample yielded the 4 T cell receptor beta chains listed below, sequenced in a study of T cells expressing NK-cell markers (dated by TCRdb to 2018 to 2020). Library creation used 5' RACE. The listed sequencing device is Illumina HiSeq 2000. After reprocessing by TCRdb, each CDR3 protein sequence is one entry, and no DNA is given. The sample's clone listing holds around 180,000 distinct CDR3 sequences. The ten largest account for about 19% of the sample. The sample was blood T cells: a sorted CD56 or NKG2C T cell subset, CD4+ or CD8+ T cells, or bulk PBMC T cells (not recorded which). The receptors come from a man aged 18-70 years in good health.

The V and J genes are TRBV25-1 and TRBJ2-7; TCRdb outputs TRBD2, but without DNA this stays unchecked. Germline V gene data show CDR1 as MGHDK and CDR2 as SYGVNS. The CDR3 spans 13 residues. The CDR3 protein is CASSEKSQGRRYF.

The chain uses TRBV7-2 and TRBJ1-1; with no DNA, the TCRdb D assignment of TRBD1 cannot be verified. Per germline, CDR1 SGHTA and CDR2 FQGNSA. The CDR3 runs 17 residues. The CDR3 spells CASSLTASGQLGGEAFF. Combining the CDR3 with reference TRBV7-2 and TRBJ1-1 gives the whole variable domain GAGVSQSPSNKVTEKGKDVELRCDPISGHTALYWYRQSLGQGLEFLIYFQGNSAPDKSGLPSDRFSAERTGGSVSTLTIQRTQQEDSAVYLCASSLTASGQLGGEAFFGQGTRLTVV.

V gene TRBV24-1 combines with J gene TRBJ1-2; TCRdb gives TRBD1 as the D gene, but with no DNA this cannot be confirmed. CDR3 length equals 13 residues. From germline, CDR1 is KGHDR and CDR2 SFDVKD. The CDR3 is CATSGGTGYGYTF.

V gene TRBV11-1 combines with J gene TRBJ2-2; TCRdb returns TRBD1, unconfirmable since there is no DNA. The CDR3 covers 13 residues. Germline V gene data show CDR1 as SGHAT and CDR2 as FQDESV (reference sequence). CDR3 sequence: CASSEQGDGELFF.